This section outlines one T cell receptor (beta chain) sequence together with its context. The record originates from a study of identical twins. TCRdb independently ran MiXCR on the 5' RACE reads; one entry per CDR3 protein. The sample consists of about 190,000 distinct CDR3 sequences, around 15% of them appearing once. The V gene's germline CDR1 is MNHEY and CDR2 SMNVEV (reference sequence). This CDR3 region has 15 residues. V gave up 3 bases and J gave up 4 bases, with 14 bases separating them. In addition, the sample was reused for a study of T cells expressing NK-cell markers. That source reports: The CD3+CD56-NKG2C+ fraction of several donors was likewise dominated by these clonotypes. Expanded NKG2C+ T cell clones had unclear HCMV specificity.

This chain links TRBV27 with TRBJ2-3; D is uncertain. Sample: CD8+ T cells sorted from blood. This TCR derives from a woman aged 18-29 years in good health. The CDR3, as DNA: TGTGCCAGCAGTTTGTTGTTGGGGAAGGCAGATACGCAGTATTTT. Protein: CASSLLLGKADTQYF.